This T cell receptor beta chain was identified during a study of OX40 agonist ivuxolimab in advanced cancers. Looking at the study overall: Mean age about 60 years, range about 23 to 80; around 80% male.

General study points: The authors did not determine the antigen specificity of the expanded peripheral T cells.

Clones were sequenced by immunoSEQ multiplex PCR, and TCRdb holds only the in-frame ones, with some missing. In the table there are more than 80,000 clones, around 90% of which are singletons. Patients were ruled out by autoimmune disease history or systemic immunosuppression. Drawing of blood for sampling happened at baseline, at cycle 4 day 1, and at cycle 7 day 1. Points on this clone: Its antigen is not known.

Trimming at V came to 2 bases and at J to 3 bases, leaving 2 bases not matched to a gene. Looked up from germline, CDR1 is SGDLS and CDR2 is YYNGEE. This CDR3 has 14 residues. The clonotype comes from an adult with an advanced solid tumor such as melanoma, head and neck, liver or kidney cancer. The material was CD4+ or CD8+ T cells sorted from blood, obtained in a trial of the OX40 agonist ivuxolimab. The V and J genes are TRBV9 and TRBJ2-7; 10 nucleotides match TRBD2. The CDR3 spells CASSVGTSVYEQYF. The DNA of the CDR3 is TGTGCCAGCAGCGTCGGGACTAGCGTCTACGAGCAGTACTTC.